This T cell receptor (beta chain) was observed in a study of Graves' ophthalmopathy and Graves' hyperthyroidism. The TCR beta CDR3 regions underwent amplification from RNA transcripts. Following a first-round RT-PCR that used HTBI primers, a second-round multiplex PCR was carried out. MiXCR, run by TCRdb on the multiplex PCR reads, gives a single entry per CDR3 protein. The table includes about 400,000 distinct CDR3 sequences, about 17% detected once. This CDR3 region has 13 residues. Germline assignment: CDR1 SGHTA and CDR2 FQGTGA. V dropped 4 bases and J dropped 5 bases, with 11 bases sitting between them. General observations from the study: The blood repertoire also included most expanded thyroid clonotypes above 0.001 frequency.

Active ophthalmopathy (CAS at least 3, NOSPECS at least 4), lasting under 3 months. Fresh peripheral blood (more than 9.5 ml) yielded the PBMCs. In regard to this clonotype: No antigen is known for it.

The clonotype was recovered from a woman aged 18-29 years with Graves' ophthalmopathy. The source material was peripheral blood. The V call is TRBV7-3, the J call TRBJ2-5; D unresolved. The CDR3 DNA is TGTGCCAGCAGCTCCGGGCCACCCGAGACCCAGTACTTC. Its translation is CASSSGPPETQYF. Full variable domain (remainder filled in from reference TRBV7-3 and TRBJ2-5): GAGVSQTPSNKVTEKGKYVELRCDPISGHTALYWYRQSLGQGPEFLIYFQGTGAADDSGLPNDRFFAVRPEGSVSTLKIQRTERGDSAVYLCASSSGPPETQYFGPGTRLLVL.